The sample holds one count of the clone carrying this TCR beta chain. Clones were read by immunoSEQ multiplex PCR, and TCRdb kept only the in-frame ones, dropping some. The sample lists some 150,000 clones; approximately 87% were seen once. The data derive from a study of blood T cell repertoires in COVID-19. On the study more broadly: The study drew acute and convalescent COVID-19 samples from the United States, Italy and Spain. The cDNA or gDNA used as material had been derived from T cells, B-cell-depleted T cells, or PBMCs.

The V and J ends lost 4 bases and 10 bases respectively, with 2 bases between them. The CDR3 contains 9 residues. The germline V gene encodes CDR1 SEHNR and CDR2 FQNEAQ (reference sequence). Input material: peripheral blood. This clonotype was sampled from a woman aged 40 to 49 with acute or convalescent COVID-19. The chain uses TRBV7-9 and TRBJ2-1; D ambiguous. The CDR3 coding sequence is TGTGCCAGCAGCTCAGAGCAGTTCTTC. Translating it yields CASSSEQFF.